The 29 T cell receptor beta chains below were found in one sample sequenced in a study of immune characterization of retroperitoneal liposarcoma. TCRdb re-derived calls from the PCR reads in MiXCR, one entry per CDR3 protein. This table has around 1,800 distinct CDR3 sequences, approximately 50% appearing once. Sequences were obtained from tumor tissue. The receptor source for this set is a male donor with retroperitoneal liposarcoma.

The chain combines TRBV7-3 with TRBJ2-1, with unresolved D. This CDR3 has 11 amino acids. Trimming pared 8 bases from V and 10 bases from J, leaving 12 bases between. The germline gives CDR1 SGHTA, CDR2 FQGTGA. The CDR3 bases are TGTGCCAGCTCGAGCTCCTACGAGCAGTTCTTC. Translating gives CASSSSYEQFF.

The chain has TRBV7-6 and TRBJ2-1; D remains ambiguous. The J call could be wrong; TRBJ2-7 is a better fit for the DNA end. Germline CDR1 is SGHVS and CDR2 is FNYEAQ. This CDR3 contains 11 residues. The CDR3 loop reads CASSPLYEQYF. CDR3 coding DNA: TGTGCCAGCAGCCCCCTCTACGAGCAGTACTTC.

The sample holds a few counts of this clonotype. V is TRBV7-2 and J is TRBJ2-1; 11 bases align to TRBD2. The CDR3 has 14 residues. The germline V gene encodes CDR1 SGHTA and CDR2 FQGNSA. The trim removed 2 bases at V and 10 bases at J, leaving 4 bases unmatched. The DNA for the CDR3 is TGTGCCAGCAGCTTAACTAGCGGGAGTGCCGAGCAGTTCTTC. Translating gives CASSLTSGSAEQFF.

This sequence joins TRBV6-9 and TRBJ2-5; TRBD2 matches 9 bases. Germline CDR1 and CDR2: MNHGY and SVAAGI. This CDR3 region has 15 residues. V was pared by 4 bases and J by 0 bases, with 3 bases of the junction left unmatched. In nucleotides, the CDR3 is TGTGCCAGCAGTTCGCTAGCGGGGAACCAAGAGACCCAGTACTTC. Translating gives CASSSLAGNQETQYF.

CDR3 coding DNA: TGTGCCAGCAGCGCTAGCGGGGGGCTTGAGACCCAGTACTTC. It is translated as CASSASGGLETQYF. J is TRBJ2-5 and V is TRBV7-8, with 11 bases lining up with TRBD2. The CDR3 covers 14 residues. CDR1 is SGHVS and CDR2 is FQNEAQ in the germline V gene. J was trimmed by 5 bases and V by 5 bases; bases with no gene match: 4.

In this sample, this clonotype turned up once. J is TRBJ1-6 and V is TRBV6-1; TRBD1 agrees at 7 bases. This CDR3 region has 17 residues. Germline assignment: CDR1 MNHNS and CDR2 SASEGT. With 0 bases clipped from V and 6 bases from J, the junction kept 8 bases outside the gene matches. CDR3 amino acids: CASSEAVPGTANSPLHF. Written as DNA, the CDR3 is TGTGCCAGCAGTGAAGCAGTACCCGGGACAGCTAATTCACCCCTCCACTTT.

The J gene is TRBJ2-5, the V gene TRBV12-3 or TRBV12-4, with TRBD2 identical over 9 bases. This CDR3 is 13 amino acids long. Trimming at V came to 6 bases and at J to 11 bases, leaving 10 bases not matched to a gene. CDR3 sequence: CASRGGGAGEQYF. The CDR3, as DNA: TGTGCCAGCAGAGGCGGGGGGGCCGGTGAGCAGTACTTC.

This clonotype was recorded once. The genes are TRBV11-1 and TRBJ2-1, with 7 bases matching TRBD1. Per the germline V gene, CDR1 is SGHAT and CDR2 is FQDESV (reference sequence). V lost 6 bases, J lost 12 bases, and 17 bases stayed unmatched. This CDR3 is 15 amino acids long. The CDR3 region has the DNA TGTGCCAGCAGTTTTGGGACAGCCCTTCTCCTTAGGCAGTTCTTC. Residues: CASSFGTALLLRQFF.

The J gene is TRBJ2-1, the V gene TRBV6-9; 7 bases match TRBD2. The DNA end is a closer match to TRBJ2-7, so the J assignment may be wrong. This CDR3 has 17 residues. Germline V CDR1 and CDR2: MNHGY, SVAAGI. CDR3 bases: TGTGCCAGCAGTTACTCCCTCCGGGGGGAGATACCCTACGAGCAGTACTTC. Its protein product is CASSYSLRGEIPYEQYF.

V gene TRBV6-1 combines with J gene TRBJ2-5; 9 bases fit TRBD1. TRBJ2-7 matches the DNA end more closely, so the J call is doubtful. The CDR3 extends over 14 amino acids. The germline CDR1 and CDR2 sequences are MNHNS and SASEGT. The CDR3 bases are TGTGCCAGCAGTGCCCGGAGGGGACAGGGCGAGCAGTACTTC. Encoded protein: CASSARRGQGEQYF.

V is TRBV7-9 and J is TRBJ2-3, with 10 nucleotides matching TRBD2. Germline loops: CDR1 SEHNR, CDR2 FQNEAQ (reference sequence). This CDR3 comprises 21 residues. Unmatched junction bases numbered 20, after V lost 5 bases and J lost 0 bases. In DNA form, the CDR3 reads TGTGCCAGCAGCCGAGGACTTATCGGACTAGCGGTAAATACTAGCACAGATACGCAGTATTTT. Protein product: CASSRGLIGLAVNTSTDTQYF.

The sample holds a few counts of this clonotype. J is TRBJ2-4 and V is TRBV10-2, with 9 bases identical to TRBD1. The ends lost 6 bases at V and 1 base at J; junction bases unmatched: 4. Germline V CDR1 and CDR2: WSHSY, SAAADI. This CDR3 is built from 15 residues. CDR3 loop: CASRQGAGAKNIQYF. The CDR3 DNA reads as TGCGCCAGCAGACAGGGGGCCGGGGCCAAAAACATTCAGTACTTC.

The V and J genes are TRBV6-8 and TRBJ2-1; the match to TRBD2 covers 15 bases. Matching the DNA end better, TRBJ2-7 makes the J call doubtful. CDR3 length: 17 amino acids. Germline loops: CDR1 MNHGY, CDR2 SAAAGT. DNA of the CDR3: TGTGCCAGCAGCAGGACTAGCGGGGGGGCGCTTGGGTACGAGCAGTACTTC. It encodes CASSRTSGGALGYEQYF.

This sequence joins TRBV6-8 and TRBJ2-5, with 7 positions matching TRBD1. The germline gives CDR1 MNHGY, CDR2 SAAAGT. The CDR3 extends over 15 amino acids. V lost 6 bases to trimming and J lost 3 bases; unmatched junction nucleotides: 10. The CDR3 DNA reads TGTGCCAGCAGAGAGACAGGGTCCCAGAAAGAGACCCAGTACTTC. It codes for CASRETGSQKETQYF.

This clonotype was detected only a few times. The J gene is TRBJ2-3, the V gene TRBV7-2; D ambiguous. The V end was cut by 5 bases, the J end by 3 bases, with 9 bases between. The CDR3 runs to 13 residues. In germline, CDR1 is SGHTA, CDR2 FQGNSA. CDR3 protein: CASSLRQTDTQYF. The CDR3 region has the DNA TGTGCCAGCAGCCTCAGACAAACAGATACGCAGTATTTT.

This chain connects TRBV7-2 to TRBJ2-3, with D perhaps TRBD2 (6 bases). The J call may not be correct, given that the DNA end is closer to TRBJ2-7. In germline, CDR1 is SGHTA, CDR2 FQGNSA. The CDR3 extends over 13 amino acids. CDR3 in DNA: TGTGCCAGCAGCCTCGACGGGGGCTACGAGCAGTACTTC. This sequence encodes CASSLDGGYEQYF.

V usage is TRBV12-3 or TRBV12-4 and J usage is TRBJ2-5, with TRBD1 matching 11 bases. The CDR3 sequence is 14 residues long. The junction had 12 bases not matched to a gene; V was cut back by 7 bases and J by 11 bases. CDR3 region: CASIRTGGFDEQYF. In DNA, the CDR3 is TGTGCCAGCATCCGGACAGGGGGCTTTGATGAGCAGTACTTC.

This clonotype is large within its sample. V gene TRBV6-1 combines with J gene TRBJ2-1, with 9 bases fitting TRBD1. The CDR3 extends over 15 amino acids. Trimming at V came to 6 bases and at J to 3 bases, leaving 6 bases not matched to a gene. The germline CDR1 and CDR2 sequences are MNHNS and SASEGT. The CDR3 loop reads CASSPGQGVYNEQFF. The CDR3 DNA follows: TGTGCCAGCAGCCCGGGACAGGGAGTCTACAATGAGCAGTTCTTC.

The rearrangement links TRBV7-3 to TRBJ2-1; 8 bases are a match to TRBD1. The CDR3 consists of 16 residues. Looked up from germline, CDR1 is SGHTA and CDR2 is FQGTGA. Trimming took 5 bases from V and 10 from J; bases not matched to a gene: 16. CDR3 DNA sequence: TGTGCCAGCAGCCCTAACCGGCATGGACAGGGTCGCGAGCAGTTCTTC. It translates to CASSPNRHGQGREQFF. Based on the CDR3 plus reference TRBV7-3 and TRBJ2-1, the full variable domain is GAGVSQTPSNKVTEKGKYVELRCDPISGHTALYWYRQSLGQGPEFLIYFQGTGAADDSGLPNDRFFAVRPEGSVSTLKIQRTERGDSAVYLCASSPNRHGQGREQFFGPGTRLTVL.

CDR3 coding DNA: TGTGCCAGCAGATCTAACCAGGGGGGGCGGGGAACCTACGAGCAGTACTTC. Its protein is CASRSNQGGRGTYEQYF. The chain carries TRBV7-6 and TRBJ2-4; D is perhaps TRBD1 or TRBD2 (7 bases each). The J call could be wrong; TRBJ2-7 is a better fit for the DNA end. CDR3 length equals 17 residues. The germline gives CDR1 SGHVS, CDR2 FNYEAQ.

This clonotype was seen a single time. The rearrangement joins TRBV27 to TRBJ2-1; no clear D. Trimming removed 5 bases at V and 3 bases at J, with 8 bases between. CDR1 MNHEY and CDR2 SMNVEV come from the germline V gene (reference sequence). The CDR3 runs to 13 residues. CDR3 sequence: CASSPGRYNEQFF. CDR3 nucleotide sequence: TGTGCCAGCAGTCCCGGCCGCTACAATGAGCAGTTCTTC.

The chain has TRBV6-1 and TRBJ2-3; D call uncertain. The CDR3 loop spans 11 amino acids. Germline CDR1 is MNHNS and CDR2 is SASEGT. Trimming removed 8 bases from V and 4 bases from J, with 7 bases in between. The CDR3 sequence: CASSSSDTQYF. CDR3 sequence (DNA): TGTGCCAGCTCGAGTTCAGATACGCAGTATTTT.

The V gene is TRBV27, the J gene TRBJ2-5; 10 bases are shared with TRBD1. Germline V lookup: CDR1 MNHEY, CDR2 SMNVEV (reference sequence). The CDR3 is made up of 16 amino acids. The J segment lost 11 bases and the V segment lost 4 bases, leaving 16 bases of the junction unmatched. The CDR3 here is CASSSYRDRGYNEQYF. CDR3 bases: TGTGCCAGCAGTTCATACCGGGACAGGGGATACAATGAGCAGTACTTC.

This rearrangement joins TRBV7-2 to TRBJ2-3; 10 positions agree with TRBD2. The last part of the DNA fits TRBJ2-1 better; the J call may be wrong. The CDR3 length is 15 residues. Germline CDR1 is SGHTA and CDR2 is FQGNSA. Here the CDR3 DNA reads TGTGCCAGCAGCCCAGATAGCGGGAGGTACAATGAGCAGTTCTTC. This encodes CASSPDSGRYNEQFF.

This rearrangement joins TRBV7-2 to TRBJ2-2; 11 nucleotides agree with TRBD2. From germline, CDR1 is SGHTA and CDR2 FQGNSA. Trimming at V came to 5 bases and at J to 0 bases, leaving 8 bases not matched to a gene. The CDR3 loop spans 18 amino acids. CDR3 bases: TGTGCCAGCAGCCCCGACCGACTAGCGGGGACGAACACCGGGGAGCTGTTTTTT. It is translated as CASSPDRLAGTNTGELFF.

The V gene is TRBV27, the J gene TRBJ2-1, with 8 bases matching TRBD2. From germline, CDR1 is MNHEY and CDR2 SMNVEV (reference sequence). The CDR3 has 15 residues. J was trimmed by 2 bases and V by 3 bases; bases with no gene match: 3. CDR3 residues: CASSFVGRAYNEQFF. CDR3 nucleotide sequence: TGTGCCAGCAGTTTTGTCGGGAGGGCCTACAATGAGCAGTTCTTC.

The J gene is TRBJ2-1, the V gene TRBV7-6, with D maybe TRBD2 (5 bases). The J call is doubtful: the DNA matches TRBJ2-7 better. CDR1 and CDR2 from the germline V gene are SGHVS and FNYEAQ. This CDR3 contains 14 residues. The CDR3 nucleotides are TGTGCCAGCAGCCCGCGCACGGGGAACTACGAGCAGTACTTC. Its protein is CASSPRTGNYEQYF.

The chain combines TRBV7-2 with TRBJ2-1; perhaps TRBD2 as D (6 bases). CDR1 and CDR2 from the germline V gene are SGHTA and FQGNSA. V lost 1 base and J lost 1, with 11 bases in between. The CDR3 contains 16 residues. This CDR3 reads CASSLVLAVSYNEQFF. In DNA form, the CDR3 reads TGTGCCAGCAGCTTAGTATTAGCGGTTTCCTACAATGAGCAGTTCTTC.

The genes are TRBV27 and TRBJ2-3; TRBD2 matches 9 bases. Trimming took 5 bases from V and 6 from J; bases not matched to a gene: 12. The CDR3 consists of 16 residues. Germline values: CDR1 MNHEY, CDR2 SMNVEV (reference sequence). The DNA of the CDR3 is TGTGCCAGCAGTCCCCTGGGTAGCGGGAGCATCGATACGCAGTATTTT. Protein: CASSPLGSGSIDTQYF.